A selection of T cell receptor beta chains follows, all from one sample in a study of cytomegalovirus exposure and HLA in healthy donors. Sequencing was performed with immunoSEQ multiplex PCR; in TCRdb, only in-frame clones are kept and a portion is missing. The sample records around 110,000 clones, approximately 70% being singletons. Sequenced: PBMCs. The receptors come from a woman aged 25 to 45 in good health and CMV-seronegative. Each CDR3 is given with its conserved first and last residue. The D gene is left open where the match is weak. Expanded clones are given a class, and other clones once, few, many or no size at all.

v_gene	d_gene	j_gene	abundance	CDR3aa	CDR3nt
TRBV19	TRBD1	TRBJ2-6	NA	CASRKNRGSSGANVLTF	TGTGCCAGTAGGAAGAACAGGGGTAGCTCTGGGGCCAACGTCCTGACTTTC
TRBV6-1	TRBD1	TRBJ1-5	once	CASSEGDSYRSDSNQPQHF	TGTGCCAGCAGTGAAGGGGACAGCTACAGATCGGATAGCAATCAGCCCCAGCATTTT
TRBV2	NA	TRBJ1-1	NA	CASSRRTTAEAFF	TGTGCCAGCTCCAGGCGAACAACGGCTGAAGCTTTCTTT
TRBV27	TRBD2	TRBJ2-2	NA	CASRKRNPSGGQTGELFF	TGTGCCAGCAGGAAAAGGAACCCTAGCGGGGGGCAAACCGGGGAGCTGTTTTTT
TRBV6-6	NA	TRBJ1-5	once	CASRNREGGQPQHF	TGTGCCAGCAGAAACAGGGAGGGGGGTCAGCCCCAGCATTTT
TRBV18	TRBD2	TRBJ2-2	NA	CASSPPGLGEAGELFF	TGTGCCAGCTCACCTCCGGGACTAGGAGAAGCCGGGGAGCTGTTTTTT
TRBV7-9	NA	TRBJ1-1	NA	CASSLRLSDGEAFF	TGTGCCAGCAGCTTAAGGCTGAGCGACGGGGAAGCTTTCTTT
TRBV5-1	TRBD1	TRBJ1-1	NA	CASSDLRTGVTEAFF	TGCGCCAGCAGCGATTTGAGGACAGGGGTCACTGAAGCTTTCTTT
TRBV18	NA	TRBJ1-1	NA	CASSPLTGGEAFF	TGTGCCAGCTCACCGCTGACAGGCGGTGAAGCTTTCTTT
TRBV5-1	TRBD1	TRBJ1-1	NA	CASSLQGAGAEAFF	TGCGCCAGCAGCTTACAGGGGGCGGGAGCTGAAGCTTTCTTT
TRBV2	TRBD1	TRBJ1-2	NA	CASSGTGGGYTF	TGTGCCAGCAGTGGAACAGGGGGTGGCTACACCTTC
TRBV4-3	NA	TRBJ1-1	NA	CASSHAGRGLNTEAFF	TGCGCCAGCAGCCATGCCGGACGAGGGTTGAACACTGAAGCTTTCTTT
TRBV7-8	NA	TRBJ1-5	NA	CASSLGQIRNQPQHF	TGTGCCAGCAGCTTAGGACAGATTCGCAATCAGCCCCAGCATTTT
TRBV7-2	NA	TRBJ1-2	NA	CASSLGQLESSSGYTF	TGTGCCAGCAGCTTAGGACAGCTAGAAAGTAGTAGTGGCTACACCTTC
TRBV30	TRBD2	TRBJ2-3	NA	CAWSNTLAAGDTQYF	TGTGCCTGGAGTAACACACTAGCGGCTGGAGATACGCAGTATTTT
TRBV25-1	NA	TRBJ2-7	NA	CASKGERYEQYF	TGTGCCAGCAAGGGGGAACGATACGAGCAGTACTTC
TRBV19	NA	TRBJ1-5	NA	CASSIGQRKNQPQHF	TGTGCCAGTAGTATTGGACAGCGAAAGAATCAGCCCCAGCATTTT
TRBV27	NA	TRBJ1-1	NA	CASSLMAGNTEAFF	TGTGCCAGCAGTTTGATGGCAGGGAACACTGAAGCTTTCTTT
TRBV27	NA	TRBJ1-5	NA	CASSPSSDNQPQHF	TGTGCCAGCAGTCCCTCTAGTGACAATCAGCCCCAGCATTTT
TRBV6-1	NA	TRBJ2-3	few	CASSPQTAFTDTQYF	TGTGCCAGCAGTCCCCAGACAGCCTTCACAGATACGCAGTATTTT
TRBV6-5	NA	TRBJ2-3	NA	CASSPRPGTDTQYF	TGTGCCAGCAGCCCCCGACCGGGTACAGATACGCAGTATTTT
TRBV7-9	NA	TRBJ2-7	NA	CASSLEGFREQYF	TGTGCCAGCAGCTTAGAGGGGTTCAGAGAGCAGTACTTC
TRBV2	NA	TRBJ1-4	NA	CASRTDNEKLFF	TGTGCCAGTCGGACAGATAATGAAAAACTGTTTTTT
TRBV29-1	TRBD2	TRBJ2-7	NA	CSVKPSGRNNEQYF	TGCAGCGTTAAGCCTAGCGGGAGGAATAACGAGCAGTACTTC
TRBV6-5	TRBD1	TRBJ2-5	NA	CASSFQSGQQETQYF	TGTGCCAGCAGTTTTCAGTCGGGACAGCAAGAGACCCAGTACTTC
TRBV5-1	TRBD1	TRBJ2-3	NA	CASSWTGDTQYF	TGCGCCAGCAGCTGGACAGGGGATACGCAGTATTTT
TRBV5-1	NA	TRBJ1-4	NA	CASTGSGGKEEKLFF	TGCGCCAGCACGGGTTCGGGCGGGAAGGAAGAAAAACTGTTTTTT
TRBV5-1	NA	TRBJ1-2	NA	CASSSRQDTNYGYTF	TGCGCCAGCAGCTCTCGACAGGACACTAACTATGGCTACACCTTC
TRBV10-3	NA	TRBJ2-1	once	CAISAPGGEQDLSYYNEQFF	TGTGCCATCAGTGCCCCTGGTGGGGAGCAAGATTTAAGCTACTACAATGAGCAGTTCTTC
TRBV5-6	NA	TRBJ1-1	few	CASSLEGNTEAFF	TGTGCCAGCAGTCTAGAGGGGAACACTGAAGCTTTCTTT
TRBV2	NA	TRBJ1-5	NA	CASSGEQSNQPQHF	TGTGCCAGCAGTGGAGAGCAAAGCAATCAGCCCCAGCATTTT
TRBV5-4	NA	TRBJ2-7	NA	CASSSPRENYEQYF	TGTGCCAGCAGTTCTCCCCGGGAGAACTACGAGCAGTACTTC
TRBV7-2	NA	TRBJ2-5	NA	CASSFQGGHQETQYF	TGTGCCAGCAGCTTTCAGGGGGGCCACCAAGAGACCCAGTACTTC
TRBV7-9	TRBD2	TRBJ2-7	NA	CASQNGPSGTFEQYF	TGTGCCAGCCAGAATGGTCCTAGCGGGACATTCGAGCAGTACTTC
TRBV19	NA	TRBJ1-1	NA	CASSMSLMNTEAFF	TGTGCCAGTAGTATGAGCTTAATGAACACTGAAGCTTTCTTT
TRBV14	TRBD2	TRBJ2-5	few	CASSQGTSGRIRETQYF	TGTGCCAGCAGCCAAGGGACTAGCGGGAGAATTCGGGAGACCCAGTACTTC
TRBV2	NA	TRBJ2-7	NA	CASSSAYRVHEQYF	TGTGCCAGCAGCTCAGCCTACAGGGTTCACGAGCAGTACTTC
TRBV5-1	TRBD1	TRBJ1-1	NA	CASSFMGQGVGEAFF	TGCGCCAGCAGCTTCATGGGACAGGGAGTGGGTGAAGCTTTCTTT
TRBV2	TRBD2	TRBJ2-6	NA	CASSLLARASVGANVLTF	TGTGCCAGCAGTTTACTAGCGAGAGCGTCTGTCGGGGCCAACGTCCTGACTTTC
TRBV7-3	NA	TRBJ1-1	NA	CASSFRPTSISNTEAFF	TGTGCCAGCAGCTTCCGCCCGACATCTATATCGAACACTGAAGCTTTCTTT
TRBV4-3	TRBD1	TRBJ1-2	few	CASSLQDRVIYGYTF	TGCGCCAGCAGCCTACAAGACAGGGTAATTTATGGCTACACCTTC
TRBV5-1	NA	TRBJ2-1	NA	CASSNNLIQEQFF	TGCGCCAGCAGCAACAATCTTATTCAAGAGCAGTTCTTC
TRBV29-1	NA	TRBJ1-1	NA	CSVEGRQVGTEAFF	TGCAGCGTTGAGGGCCGACAGGTGGGGACTGAAGCTTTCTTT
TRBV5-1	NA	TRBJ2-7	NA	CASSLWTDSYEQYF	TGCGCCAGCAGCCTATGGACAGACTCCTACGAGCAGTACTTC
TRBV11-3	NA	TRBJ1-2	NA	CASSLDPYGYTF	TGTGCCAGCAGCTTAGATCCTTATGGCTACACCTTC
TRBV10-3	TRBD1	TRBJ1-2	NA	CANNPTGGGGYTF	TGTGCCAACAACCCTACAGGGGGCGGTGGCTACACCTTC
TRBV14	NA	TRBJ1-1	few	CASSPSRPRGNTEAFF	TGTGCCAGCAGCCCAAGCCGACCCAGAGGGAACACTGAAGCTTTCTTT
TRBV18	TRBD2	TRBJ2-5	NA	CASSPPATSGRLETQYF	TGTGCCAGCTCACCACCCGCGACTAGCGGGAGACTAGAGACCCAGTACTTC
TRBV15	TRBD1	TRBJ2-2	NA	CATSRPGQGSFFTGELFF	TGTGCCACCAGCAGGCCGGGACAGGGGTCGTTTTTCACCGGGGAGCTGTTTTTT
TRBV6-5	NA	TRBJ1-2	NA	CASSYYRVDYGYTF	TGTGCCAGCAGTTACTACAGGGTGGACTATGGCTACACCTTC
TRBV25-1	TRBD1	TRBJ1-1	NA	CASRDPAKGAHTEAFF	TGTGCCAGCAGAGACCCGGCTAAGGGGGCACACACTGAAGCTTTCTTT